What follows are 29 T cell receptor beta chains derived from one specimen sequenced in a study of CXCR3-negative and CXCR3-positive naive CD8 T cells. No antigens are known for them. General study results and limits: Naive cells positive for CXCR3 carried more hydrophobic TRB CDR3s than CXCR3-negative ones.

UMI-labeled 5' RACE yielded the TRB cDNA libraries. With the 5' RACE reads reprocessed, TCRdb shows one record per CDR3 protein and no DNA. The sample data list around 63,000 distinct CDR3 sequences. Input material: naive CXCR3+ CD8+ T cells from blood. Regarding subset: CD45RO-CCR7+CD27+CD95- naive CD8+ T cells expressing CXCR3 (TNR3+). These receptors were collected from a human donor in good health. Some clones in this sample may be carry-over from other donors' samples.

This chain links TRBV29-1 with TRBJ2-1. This CDR3 has 12 amino acids. Germline V lookup: CDR1 SQVTM, CDR2 ANQGSEA. CDR3 sequence: CSVDRSYNEQFF.

The V call is TRBV20-1, the J call TRBJ2-7; with no DNA, the TCRdb D assignment of TRBD1 cannot be verified. Germline V lookup: CDR1 DFQATT, CDR2 SNEGSKA (reference sequence). The CDR3 runs 16 residues. CDR3 protein: CSAPDSSRDWTYEQYF.

The V gene is TRBV12-3 or TRBV12-4, the J gene TRBJ2-1; TCRdb selects TRBD2, and the lack of DNA leaves this call unchecked. CDR3 size: 15 residues. The CDR3 sequence: CASSFRASGSNEQFF.

The V and J genes are TRBV20-1 and TRBJ2-2. Germline CDR1 and CDR2: DFQATT and SNEGSKA (reference sequence). The CDR3 consists of 14 residues. The CDR3 sequence is CSARVQPQAGELFF.

The chain is built from TRBV20-1 and TRBJ2-3. The CDR3 has 15 residues. Germline V gives CDR1 DFQATT, CDR2 SNEGSKA (reference sequence). The CDR3 reads CSARDLQSHTDTQYF.

The chain uses TRBV7-6 and TRBJ2-7; the D call of TRBD1 rests on TCRdb alone, since no DNA is present to check it. This CDR3 region has 15 residues. Germline V gene lookup returns CDR1 SGHVS and CDR2 FNYEAQ. CDR3 region: CASSHGTDSAYEQYF.

The gene calls are TRBV7-9 and TRBJ2-1; the TRBD1 assignment by TCRdb is unverifiable without DNA. This CDR3 is built from 16 residues. Germline-derived CDR1 and CDR2 are SEHNR and FQNEAQ (reference sequence). CDR3 residues: CASSSTPGGDYNEQFF.

The CDR3 region is CSVGVGETQYF. The gene calls are TRBV20-1 and TRBJ2-5; without DNA, the TCRdb call of TRBD1 cannot be checked. Germline CDR1 reads DFQATT; CDR2 reads SNEGSKA (reference sequence). This CDR3 is built from 11 residues.

The V and J genes are TRBV13 and TRBJ2-5; TCRdb selects TRBD2, and the lack of DNA leaves this call unchecked. CDR1 is PRHDT, CDR2 FYEKMQ, per germline (reference sequence). The CDR3 is made up of 16 amino acids. The CDR3 reads CASSPRGAGGQETQYF. The full variable domain, with the rest looked up from reference TRBV13 and TRBJ2-5, is AAGVIQSPRHLIKEKRETATLKCYPIPRHDTVYWYQQGPGQDPQFLISFYEKMQSDKGSIPDRFSAQQFSDYHSELNMSSLELGDSALYFCASSPRGAGGQETQYFGPGTRLLVL.

This chain joins TRBV7-9 and TRBJ2-6; the TCRdb call, TRBD1, lacks DNA for checking. This CDR3 comprises 19 residues. The germline V gene has CDR1 SEHNR and CDR2 FQNEAQ (reference sequence). CDR3 protein: CASTFLPAQGASGANVLTF. Full variable domain (rest looked up from reference TRBV7-9 and TRBJ2-6): DTGVSQNPRHKITKRGQNVTFRCDPISEHNRLYWYRQTLGQGPEFLTYFQNEAQLEKSRLLSDRFSAERPKGSFSTLEIQRTEQGDSAMYLCASTFLPAQGASGANVLTFGAGSRLTVL.

This rearrangement joins TRBV6-1 to TRBJ1-1. Germline V gene sequence: CDR1 MNHNS, CDR2 SASEGT. This CDR3 is built from 14 residues. The CDR3 protein is CASYPGGDYTEAFF.

The CDR3 spells CASREYRDLGDIQYF. The rearrangement uses TRBV7-9 and TRBJ2-4; TCRdb returns TRBD1, unconfirmable since there is no DNA. The germline V gene encodes CDR1 SEHNR and CDR2 FQNEAQ (reference sequence). The CDR3 spans 15 residues.

The gene calls are TRBV29-1 and TRBJ1-2; the TCRdb D gene call, TRBD1, has no DNA to confirm it. Germline CDR1 SQVTM, CDR2 ANQGSEA. CDR3 length equals 14 residues. The CDR3: CSASATGEGLGYTF.

The V gene is TRBV20-1, the J gene TRBJ2-5; without DNA, the TCRdb call of TRBD1 cannot be checked. The CDR3 is made up of 15 amino acids. In germline, CDR1 is DFQATT, CDR2 SNEGSKA (reference sequence). The CDR3 region is CSAKNGQEEGETQYF.

The V gene is TRBV7-6, the J gene TRBJ2-7; with no DNA, the TCRdb D assignment of TRBD1 cannot be verified. This CDR3 has 14 amino acids. CDR1 and CDR2 from the germline V gene are SGHVS and FNYEAQ. The CDR3 here is CASSLGGGADEQYF.

This chain links TRBV28 with TRBJ2-3; TCRdb outputs TRBD2, but without DNA this stays unchecked. CDR3 size: 16 residues. Germline V gene data show CDR1 as MDHEN and CDR2 as SYDVKM. The chain's CDR3 is CASTLTLRGGTDTQYF.

The chain combines TRBV29-1 with TRBJ1-1. CDR3 length: 12 residues. Germline values: CDR1 SQVTM, CDR2 ANQGSEA. CDR3 sequence: CSVTRQNTEAFF. The full variable domain, rest sourced from reference TRBV29-1 and TRBJ1-1, is SAVISQKPSRDICQRGTSLTIQCQVDSQVTMMFWYRQQPGQSLTLIATANQGSEATYESGFVIDKFPISRPNLTFSTLTVSNMSPEDSSIYLCSVTRQNTEAFFGQGTRLTVV.

The rearrangement links TRBV29-1 to TRBJ2-6. Germline lookup yields CDR1 SQVTM and CDR2 ANQGSEA. This CDR3 has 13 amino acids. This chain's CDR3 is CSGRDSGANVLTF.

This chain uses TRBV4-3 with TRBJ2-5. CDR1 LGHNA and CDR2 YSLEER come from the germline V gene. This CDR3 has 15 residues. CDR3: CASSQEERSQETQYF.

The rearrangement links TRBV27 to TRBJ2-7; TCRdb outputs TRBD2, but without DNA this stays unchecked. This CDR3 has 13 residues. Germline CDR1 reads MNHEY; CDR2 reads SMNVEV (reference sequence). CDR3 sequence: CASSIGGDYEQYF.

The chain is built from TRBV12-3 or TRBV12-4 and TRBJ2-2. The CDR3 contains 14 residues. The CDR3 loop reads CASSLGLSTGELFF.

The rearrangement links TRBV29-1 to TRBJ2-7; TCRdb outputs TRBD2, but without DNA this stays unchecked. The CDR3 is 13 residues long. CDR1 and CDR2 (germline): SQVTM, ANQGSEA. CDR3 sequence reads: CSVGGISGGEQYF.

This chain links TRBV7-8 with TRBJ2-3; TCRdb names TRBD2, which stays unverified in the absence of DNA. In germline, CDR1 is SGHVS, CDR2 FQNEAQ. This CDR3 contains 15 residues. This CDR3 reads CASSLTSGVTDTQYF.

CDR3 amino acids: CASRGTGWSGELFF. The J gene is TRBJ2-2, the V gene TRBV28; the D gene TCRdb calls, TRBD1, cannot be checked with no DNA. There are 14 residues in the CDR3. Germline V gene data show CDR1 as MDHEN and CDR2 as SYDVKM. The variable domain in full, with the rest retrieved from reference TRBV28 and TRBJ2-2, is DVKVTQSSRYLVKRTGEKVFLECVQDMDHENMFWYRQDPGLGLRLIYFSYDVKMKEKGDIPEGYSVSREKKERFSLILESASTNQTSMYLCASRGTGWSGELFFGEGSRLTVL.

This chain connects TRBV5-1 to TRBJ2-7; the TRBD1 assignment by TCRdb is unverifiable without DNA. Germline V CDR1 and CDR2: SGHRS, YFSETQ. CDR3 length: 17 amino acids. CDR3 protein: CASSLRLGQEKPFEQYF.

The chain joins TRBV2 to TRBJ2-7. The CDR3 contains 15 residues. Germline CDR1 and CDR2: SNHLY and FYNNEI. CDR3 region: CASSNVLLLGHEQYF. Combining the CDR3 with reference TRBV2 and TRBJ2-7 gives the whole variable domain EPEVTQTPSHQVTQMGQEVILRCVPISNHLYFYWYRQILGQKVEFLVSFYNNEISEKSEIFDDQFSVERPDGSNFTLKIRSTKLEDSAMYFCASSNVLLLGHEQYFGPGTRLTVT.

V is TRBV27 and J is TRBJ2-1; TCRdb selects TRBD2, and the lack of DNA leaves this call unchecked. Germline V gene lookup returns CDR1 MNHEY and CDR2 SMNVEV (reference sequence). CDR3 size: 18 residues. This CDR3 is CASSPPPFWGDTYNEQFF.

The J gene is TRBJ2-7, the V gene TRBV4-3; TCRdb outputs TRBD1, but without DNA this stays unchecked. The germline CDR1 and CDR2 sequences are LGHNA and YSLEER. The CDR3 sequence is 15 residues long. This CDR3 is CASSQGRDGFYEQYF.

The rearrangement links TRBV6-6 to TRBJ2-1; TCRdb's D call, TRBD2, is unchecked because there is no DNA. Germline V gives CDR1 MNHNY, CDR2 SVGAGI (reference sequence). The CDR3 length is 16 residues. This chain's CDR3 is CASREPSGGAADEQFF.